These 31 T cell receptor beta chains were sequenced from one sample in a study of shared clonotypes between healthy human individuals. Method: immunoSEQ multiplex PCR; TCRdb's copy keeps in-frame clones and lacks some. This sample carries some 480,000 clones, 70% to 85% of them seen once, and the ten largest clones take over 9.5%. What was sequenced was PBMCs. The receptor source for this set is a woman aged 40-49 years in good health. Some clones in this sample may be carry-over from other donors' samples.

This rearrangement joins TRBV28 to TRBJ2-5; 8 nucleotides agree with TRBD1. There are 13 residues in the CDR3. Per germline, CDR1 MDHEN and CDR2 SYDVKM. Trimming removed 6 bases from V and 4 bases from J; junction bases left unmatched: 4. Here the CDR3 reads CASRTGAGETQYF. CDR3 sequence (DNA): TGTGCCAGCAGGACAGGGGCGGGAGAGACCCAGTACTTC.

For the CDR3, the DNA is TGTGCCAGCAGCGAGGGACGGGAGCTCAACGTCCTGACTTTC. This codes for CASSEGRELNVLTF. The chain carries TRBV6-1 and TRBJ2-6, with D possibly being TRBD2 (6 bases). Trimming removed 6 bases at V and 9 bases at J, with 15 bases between. From germline, CDR1 is MNHNS and CDR2 SASEGT. The CDR3 loop spans 14 amino acids.

As concerns this clone: Within the sample, other DNA sequences also encode this same CDR3. The chain employs TRBV18 and TRBJ1-1, with D uncertain. The CDR3 is 13 residues long. The germline CDR1 and CDR2 sequences are KGHSH and LQKENI. V lost 2 bases, J lost 2 bases, and 6 bases lay in between. The CDR3 nucleotides read TGTGCCAGCTCACCAGGCGGAAACACTGAAGCTTTCTTT. It encodes CASSPGGNTEAFF.

The rearrangement joins TRBV20-1 to TRBJ1-2; D gene uncertain. In germline, CDR1 is DFQATT, CDR2 SNEGSKA (reference sequence). CDR3 length: 11 amino acids. Trimming shortened V by 6 bases and J by 7 bases, and 12 bases separated the two germline ends. CDR3 amino acids: CSATSASGYTF. The CDR3 nucleotides read TGCAGTGCCACCTCAGCAAGTGGCTACACCTTC.

In regard to this clone: This CDR3 is also generated by other DNA sequences in the sample. The V and J genes are TRBV7-9 and TRBJ2-7; the match to TRBD2 covers 7 bases. With V trimmed by 3 bases and J by 4 bases, 0 bases remained unmatched. The length of the CDR3 is 12 residues. In germline, CDR1 is SEHNR, CDR2 FQNEAQ (reference sequence). The chain's CDR3 is CASSLRGYEQYF. CDR3 in DNA: TGTGCCAGCAGCTTGCGGGGGTACGAGCAGTACTTC.

This clone has a single count. The CDR3 loop reads CSASGPADNQPQHF. CDR3 nucleotides: TGCAGCGCCTCGGGTCCCGCGGATAATCAGCCCCAGCATTTT. The chain recombines TRBV29-1 with TRBJ1-5; D unresolved. CDR1 is SQVTM and CDR2 is ANQGSEA in the germline V gene. V gave up 7 bases and J gave up 4 bases, with 17 bases separating them. CDR3 length: 14 residues.

On this clone: This same CDR3 is encoded by further DNA sequences in the sample. The CDR3 sequence: CSARQTYEQYF. CDR3 sequence (DNA): TGCAGTGCTAGACAGACTTACGAGCAGTACTTC. The rearrangement joins TRBV20-1 to TRBJ2-7; D call uncertain. The V end lost 2 bases, the J end lost 4 bases, and 6 bases lay between the germline ends. This CDR3 has 11 amino acids. Germline loops: CDR1 DFQATT, CDR2 SNEGSKA (reference sequence).

As for this clone: The germline gene is not matched at one end of the junction; a read error may be the cause. The chain employs TRBV11-2 and TRBJ2-1, with a possible D match to TRBD2 (6 bases). This CDR3 has 18 amino acids. Germline lookup yields CDR1 SGHAT and CDR2 FQNNGV. CDR3 nucleotides: TGTGCCAGCAGCTCGGGGACTGCTCTCACGGCCTCCTTCAATGAGCAGTTCTTC. Its translation is CASSSGTALTASFNEQFF.

CDR3 DNA: TGTGCCAGCAGGTCCGGGACGGTGCCCACAGATACGCAGTATTTT. This translates into CASRSGTVPTDTQYF. The chain recombines TRBV7-2 with TRBJ2-3, with D perhaps given as TRBD1 or TRBD2 (5 bases each). The CDR3 has 15 amino acids. The V gene lost 6 bases and the J gene lost 2 bases, with 15 bases spanning the gap. Germline values: CDR1 SGHTA, CDR2 FQGNSA.

V and J are TRBV7-2 and TRBJ2-6; the D is unclear. V dropped 5 bases and J dropped 3 bases, with 11 bases sitting between them. The CDR3 covers 15 residues. CDR1 and CDR2 (germline): SGHTA, FQGNSA. The DNA of the CDR3 is TGTGCCAGCAGCCAGATAGGGAATGGGGCCAACGTCCTGACTTTC. It encodes CASSQIGNGANVLTF. Full variable domain (outside the CDR3, taken from reference TRBV7-2 and TRBJ2-6): GAGVSQSPSNKVTEKGKDVELRCDPISGHTALYWYRQSLGQGLEFLIYFQGNSAPDKSGLPSDRFSAERTGGSVSTLTIQRTQQEDSAVYLCASSQIGNGANVLTFGAGSRLTVL.

The rearrangement links TRBV6-5 to TRBJ2-1; D is tentatively TRBD1 or TRBD2 (5 bases each). The V and J ends lost 0 bases and 7 bases respectively, with 10 bases between them. The CDR3 has 14 amino acids. Germline V lookup: CDR1 MNHEY, CDR2 SVGAGI. The CDR3 loop is CASSYSGDGNEQFF. As DNA, the CDR3 is TGTGCCAGCAGTTACTCGGGGGATGGGAATGAGCAGTTCTTC.

This chain connects TRBV7-2 to TRBJ1-5; 8 bases map to TRBD1. Germline V CDR1 and CDR2: SGHTA, FQGNSA. With 5 bases clipped from V and 1 base from J, the junction kept 4 bases outside the gene matches. The CDR3 spans 15 residues. The CDR3 DNA is TGTGCCAGCAGCCCCCGGACAGGGAGCAATCAGCCCCAGCATTTT. Translating it yields CASSPRTGSNQPQHF.

This clone came up many times. The chain uses TRBV7-2 and TRBJ2-2; the match to TRBD1 covers 10 bases. With 4 bases clipped from V and 1 base from J, the junction kept 3 bases outside the gene matches. This CDR3 has 16 amino acids. Per germline, CDR1 SGHTA and CDR2 FQGNSA. The CDR3 is CASSSDRGLNTGELFF. In nucleotides, the CDR3 is TGTGCCAGCAGCTCGGACAGGGGGTTGAACACCGGGGAGCTGTTTTTT.

Here the CDR3 DNA reads TGCGCCAGCAGCCAACCTCTTAATACGCAGTATTTT. Translating it yields CASSQPLNTQYF. The genes are TRBV4-1 and TRBJ2-3; D unresolved. The germline gives CDR1 MGHRA, CDR2 YSYEKL. This CDR3 is built from 12 residues. V was pared by 2 bases and J by 7 bases, with 7 bases between.

The V and J genes are TRBV5-1 and TRBJ2-7; TRBD2 agrees at 7 bases. The germline CDR1 and CDR2 sequences are SGHRS and YFSETQ. The CDR3 has 16 residues. The trim removed 6 bases at V and 0 bases at J, leaving 12 bases unmatched. CDR3 sequence: CASKARGGESSYEQYF. In DNA form, the CDR3 reads TGCGCCAGCAAGGCGCGGGGAGGGGAGTCCTCCTACGAGCAGTACTTC.

The V and J genes are TRBV28 and TRBJ1-1; D unresolved. Trimming shortened V by 3 bases and J by 7 bases, and 9 bases separated the two germline ends. The CDR3 runs 12 residues. Per germline, CDR1 MDHEN and CDR2 SYDVKM. CDR3 DNA sequence: TGTGCCAGCAGTTTGCCTAGGTTTGAAGCTTTCTTT. Translated: CASSLPRFEAFF.

J is TRBJ2-7 and V is TRBV28, with 10 bases identical to TRBD2. V shed 5 bases, J shed 3 bases, and the junction held 10 bases outside the gene matches. The CDR3 contains 16 residues. Germline values: CDR1 MDHEN, CDR2 SYDVKM. The CDR3 DNA reads TGTGCCAGCAGTCCCCCGGGACTAGCGAATTACTACGAGCAGTACTTC. This sequence encodes CASSPPGLANYYEQYF.

The CDR3 region has the DNA TGTGCCAGCAGCTTAGGGGGGAGGGCCGTGGATGAGCAGTTCTTC. It codes for CASSLGGRAVDEQFF. The rearrangement links TRBV7-2 to TRBJ2-1, with 7 bases identical to TRBD2. Germline V gene data show CDR1 as SGHTA and CDR2 as FQGNSA. This CDR3 is 15 amino acids long. V was pared by 1 base and J by 8 bases, with 8 bases of the junction left unmatched.

The V call is TRBV5-5, the J call TRBJ2-5; 10 bases line up with TRBD2. The J segment lost 0 bases and the V segment lost 5 bases, leaving 7 bases of the junction unmatched. The CDR3 sequence is 16 residues long. CDR1 is SGHKS, CDR2 YYEKEE, per germline (reference sequence). In DNA, the CDR3 is TGTGCCAGCAGTTTGCGAGCGGGAGGGTACCAAGAGACCCAGTACTTC. It encodes CASSLRAGGYQETQYF. Combining the CDR3 with reference TRBV5-5 and TRBJ2-5 gives the whole variable domain DAGVTQSPTHLIKTRGQQVTLRCSPISGHKSVSWYQQVLGQGPQFIFQYYEKEERGRGNFPDRFSARQFPNYSSELNVNALLLGDSALYLCASSLRAGGYQETQYFGPGTRLLVL.

The chain links TRBV5-4 to TRBJ2-1; 10 bases align to TRBD2. CDR1 and CDR2 from the germline V gene are SGHNT and YYREEE (reference sequence). The J segment lost 8 bases and the V segment lost 4 bases, leaving 15 bases of the junction unmatched. This CDR3 comprises 17 residues. The CDR3 nucleotides are TGTGCCAGCAGCAAAACCTCTAGCGGGAGAACATGGCATGAGCAGTTCTTC. This translates into CASSKTSSGRTWHEQFF.

For this clone: Other DNA sequences in this specimen translate into the identical CDR3. The chain uses TRBV9 and TRBJ2-7; perhaps D is TRBD1 or TRBD2 (5 bases each). The CDR3 extends over 14 amino acids. V lost 0 bases and J lost 2, with 9 bases in between. CDR1 is SGDLS and CDR2 is YYNGEE in the germline V gene. CDR3 sequence (DNA): TGTGCCAGCAGCGTAGGTGGGGACCCCTACGAGCAGTACTTC. Translation: CASSVGGDPYEQYF. Combining the CDR3 with reference TRBV9 and TRBJ2-7 gives the whole variable domain DSGVTQTPKHLITATGQRVTLRCSPRSGDLSVYWYQQSLDQGLQFLIQYYNGEERAKGNILERFSAQQFPDLHSELNLSSLELGDSALYFCASSVGGDPYEQYFGPGTRLTVT.

This clone was seen repeatedly, ten times or more. Other DNA variants within this sample encode the same CDR3. The chain links TRBV5-1 to TRBJ1-4; D remains unclear. V lost 4 bases and J lost 0, with 7 bases in between. Germline values: CDR1 SGHRS, CDR2 YFSETQ. This CDR3 has 14 residues. CDR3: CASSPTTTNEKLFF. CDR3 DNA sequence: TGCGCCAGCAGCCCGACAACAACTAATGAAAAACTGTTTTTT.

J is TRBJ2-1 and V is TRBV30; 7 bases fit TRBD2. CDR3 length: 14 amino acids. Germline CDR1 is GTSNPN and CDR2 is SVGIG (reference sequence). The ends lost 1 base at V and 10 bases at J; junction bases unmatched: 10. The CDR3 spells CAWSAGGLILEQFF. CDR3 sequence (DNA): TGTGCCTGGAGTGCGGGAGGCCTGATTCTCGAGCAGTTCTTC.

J is TRBJ2-5 and V is TRBV6-5; maybe TRBD1 (6 bases). From germline, CDR1 is MNHEY and CDR2 SVGAGI. The CDR3 loop spans 15 amino acids. Trimming removed 7 bases from V and 10 bases from J, with 25 bases in between. This CDR3 reads CASMEPGQTPMIQYF. CDR3 nucleotide sequence: TGTGCCAGCATGGAGCCGGGACAAACCCCGATGATCCAGTACTTC.

Note on this clone: Different DNA sequences within this sample yield the same CDR3. The chain carries TRBV28 and TRBJ1-4, with D uncertain. Germline V gene lookup returns CDR1 MDHEN and CDR2 SYDVKM. CDR3 length equals 14 residues. Deletions cut 3 bases from V and 1 base from J, with 6 bases between. The CDR3 nucleotides are TGTGCCAGCAGTTTTGGCGGAACTAATGAAAAACTGTTTTTT. Translating gives CASSFGGTNEKLFF.

J is TRBJ2-3 and V is TRBV5-4, with 7 bases matching TRBD2. Per the germline V gene, CDR1 is SGHNT and CDR2 is YYREEE (reference sequence). This CDR3 contains 15 residues. V gave up 0 bases and J gave up 3 bases; unmatched junction bases: 4. The CDR3 DNA is TGTGCCAGCAGCTTGGCGGCGGGAGCGACAGATACGCAGTATTTT. This encodes CASSLAAGATDTQYF.

V gene TRBV28 combines with J gene TRBJ1-3; unclear D gene. From germline, CDR1 is MDHEN and CDR2 SYDVKM. Trimming cost V 7 bases and J 0 bases, with 19 bases left between them. The CDR3 loop spans 17 amino acids. CDR3 residues: CASTPPAGLGSGNTIYF. The CDR3 bases are TGTGCCAGCACCCCCCCAGCGGGCCTCGGCTCTGGAAACACCATATATTTT.

To note about this clone: A read error may account for a junction end that differs from germline. V usage is TRBV7-9 and J usage is TRBJ2-7; D may match TRBD1 or TRBD2 (5 bases each). The germline gives CDR1 SEHNR, CDR2 FQNEAQ (reference sequence). The CDR3 is 13 amino acids. Here the CDR3 DNA reads TGTGCCAGCAGCCCTCGGGGCTCCGACGAGCAGTACTTC. Its protein product is CASSPRGSDEQYF.

This clone appeared a few times. V gene TRBV28 combines with J gene TRBJ2-1; 13 positions agree with TRBD2. Germline assignment: CDR1 MDHEN and CDR2 SYDVKM. The CDR3 runs to 18 residues. V shed 5 bases, J shed 9 bases, and the junction held 16 bases outside the gene matches. The CDR3 nucleotides read TGTGCCAGCAGTACTCCACCCCGGACTAGCGGGAGAGGGGGTGAGCAGTTCTTC. Protein sequence: CASSTPPRTSGRGGEQFF.

The chain carries TRBV6-4 and TRBJ2-4; a weak D match, TRBD2 (7 bases). CDR3 length: 16 amino acids. Germline CDR1 is MRHNA and CDR2 is SNTAGT. V shed 5 bases and J shed 6 bases, with 20 bases lying between them. The CDR3 region has the DNA TGTGCCAGCAGTCCGAGCGGGACCGAAGGGGGAAACATTCAGTACTTC. This codes for CASSPSGTEGGNIQYF.

The V call is TRBV27, the J call TRBJ2-1; TRBD1 aligns across 10 bases. The V segment lost 4 bases and the J segment 5 bases; nucleotides outside the gene matches: 17. Germline V gene sequence: CDR1 MNHEY, CDR2 SMNVEV (reference sequence). The CDR3 spans 19 residues. Here the CDR3 reads CASSSFSTSGTGANNEQFF. The CDR3 region has the DNA TGTGCCAGCAGTTCGTTCAGTACCTCGGGGACAGGGGCAAACAATGAGCAGTTCTTC.